The sequence of this T cell receptor (beta chain) was determined in a study (dated by TCRdb to between 2015 and 2016). In terms of the full investigation: The study examined whether tumor-infiltrating Tregs in breast cancer are drawn from blood Tregs or arise in situ by conversion from other CD4+ T cell subsets. The research as a whole found: The TCR gene usage of tumor memory CD4+ T cells clustered together with blood and lymph node memory CD4+ cells and with lymph node naive CD4+ cells. Validation in the larger cohort was restricted to a single TCR beta V-J rearrangement rather than whole repertoires. Tumor-infiltrating Treg TCR alpha and beta sequences overlapped most with tumor naive CD4+ T cells, then with blood naive CD4+ T cells.

The Miltenyi Naive CD4+ T Cell Isolation kit was used to purify naive CD4+ T cells, and Tregs were depleted with CD25 microbeads. Tregs, naive and memory CD4+ T cells from tumor, blood and ipsilateral draining lymph nodes of a handful of breast cancer patients underwent full-length TCR alpha and beta sequencing. Ficoll density gradient centrifugation was used to isolate mononuclear cells from lymph nodes or from 50 to 55 ml of peripheral blood. Sorted cell populations were confirmed by FACS to exceed 90% purity. According to the germline V gene (reference sequence), CDR1 reads DFQATT and CDR2 reads SNEGSKA. The CDR3 numbers 15 residues from cysteine through phenylalanine. Solely the CDR3 DNA is kept, with 45 bases framed from the first base. This clonotype has just a few counts. Its antigen has not been determined. No per-base quality is available; no much larger clone lies one base away. Amplification of full-length TCR variable regions was done by 5' RACE PCR using constant-region reverse primers, and this step was followed by semi-nested PCR with Nested Universal Primer A. The ReliaPrep RNA Cell Miniprep System was used to extract total RNA, which was then reverse transcribed into 5'RACE-ready cDNA with the SMARTer RACE 5'/3' Kit. Multiplex adaptors were used to barcode full-length TCR alpha and beta libraries, and the barcoded libraries were sequenced on an Illumina MiSeq. The paper's processing steps were these. Sequencing data were pooled across the five patients for each of nine subset-tissue groups and compared by unsupervised clustering of TCR gene usage. The Morisita-Horn index, with shared sequences weighted by their contribution to each repertoire, was used to calculate repertoire similarity. The raw public reads went through TCRdb reprocessing: fastp at Q25, MiXCR clone calling, in-frame beta chains kept. Rows with one shared CDR3 protein collapse into an entry with the most common genes and DNA. The V and J calls here are based on TCRdb, not the publication. The sample yields approximately 6,000 distinct CDR3 sequences; about 60% were counted once. Clones ranked in the top ten supply over 10% of the sample.

Rearrangement joined TRBV20-1 to TRBJ2-4; TRBD2 fits 8 bases in the junction. This TCR was recovered from a female donor with breast cancer. Input material: naive CD4+ T cells sorted from blood. Read against the paper, the sample's cell subset or site label means: naive CD4+ T cells, CD4+CD45RA+CD25-. In nucleotides, the sequence is TGCAGCCCAGCTTCGGCGGGAGGACCGGGAAACATTCAGTACTTC. It encodes CSPASAGGPGNIQYF.